A single sample is the source of the 14 T cell receptor beta chains below, sequenced in a study of blood T cell repertoires in COVID-19. The protocol was immunoSEQ multiplex PCR, while the TCRdb copy is restricted to in-frame clones and leaves out a portion. Of a few hundred thousand clones in the sample, around nine tenths were seen once. Input material: PBMCs or T cells enriched from blood (not recorded which). These receptors originate from a woman aged 55-70 years who had recovered from COVID-19.

This clone appeared a few times. Different DNA sequences within this sample yield the same CDR3. CDR3 loop: CASSYGSSYEQYF. In nucleotides, the CDR3 is TGTGCCAGCAGTTACGGGAGCTCCTACGAGCAGTACTTC. The genes are TRBV12-3 or TRBV12-4 and TRBJ2-7; D possibly corresponds to TRBD2 (6 bases). The CDR3 consists of 13 residues. V lost 4 bases to trimming and J lost 0 bases, with 7 bases between them.

This rearrangement joins TRBV27 to TRBJ1-2, with TRBD1 matching over 7 bases. Trimming removed 5 bases from V and 2 bases from J; junction bases left unmatched: 8. The germline V gene encodes CDR1 MNHEY and CDR2 SMNVEV (reference sequence). The CDR3 has 15 residues. CDR3 in DNA: TGTGCCAGCAGTAGCGCCGGGACAGCAAACTATGGCTACACCTTC. Residues: CASSSAGTANYGYTF.

This rearrangement joins TRBV24-1 to TRBJ1-4, with D maybe TRBD1 (5 bases). The CDR3 runs to 13 residues. The V and J ends lost 5 bases and 8 bases respectively, with 11 bases between them. Germline loops: CDR1 KGHDR, CDR2 SFDVKD. CDR3: CATSARTGEKLFF. The CDR3 nucleotides read TGTGCCACCAGTGCCAGAACAGGCGAAAAACTGTTTTTT.

The gene calls are TRBV10-2 and TRBJ1-2, with D maybe TRBD1 (5 bases). Per the germline V gene, CDR1 is WSHSY and CDR2 is SAAADI. The CDR3 totals 14 residues. V lost 6 bases, J lost 0 bases, and 11 bases lay in between. The CDR3 DNA sequence: TGCGCCAGCAGCCCGGTGACAGCTAACTATGGCTACACCTTC. Translation: CASSPVTANYGYTF.

The chain is built from TRBV5-1 and TRBJ1-2, with D unresolved. From germline, CDR1 is SGHRS and CDR2 YFSETQ. This CDR3 spans 15 amino acids. V was shortened by 0 bases and J by 0 bases, with 9 bases between the two germline ends. This CDR3 is CASSLAPGTNYGYTF. For the CDR3, the DNA is TGCGCCAGCAGCTTGGCACCGGGAACTAACTATGGCTACACCTTC.

This clone was seen once. The chain recombines TRBV2 with TRBJ1-5; 9 nucleotides agree with TRBD1. This CDR3 spans 15 amino acids. In germline, CDR1 is SNHLY, CDR2 FYNNEI. The trim removed 6 bases at V and 6 bases at J, leaving 9 bases unmatched. Written as DNA, the CDR3 is TGTGCCAGCAGCCAGACAGGGGGAACTTTTCAGCCCCAGCATTTT. It encodes CASSQTGGTFQPQHF.

This clone was detected only once. The chain links TRBV12-3 or TRBV12-4 to TRBJ1-2; 9 nucleotides match TRBD1. There are 13 residues in the CDR3. The V segment lost 5 bases and the J segment 9 bases; nucleotides outside the gene matches: 7. CDR3 coding DNA: TGTGCCAGCAGTCCCCGGGACAGGGTTAGCTACACCTTC. This sequence encodes CASSPRDRVSYTF.

The chain recombines TRBV11-2 with TRBJ2-7, with 11 bases identical to TRBD1. The junction had 9 bases not matched to a gene; V was cut back by 0 bases and J by 5 bases. Germline V CDR1 and CDR2: SGHAT, FQNNGV. This CDR3 is built from 17 residues. CDR3 region: CASSLDRRTGGVHEQYV. The CDR3, as DNA: TGTGCCAGCAGCTTAGATCGGAGGACAGGGGGCGTCCACGAGCAGTACGTC.

The chain has TRBV15 and TRBJ1-1; D perhaps matches TRBD1 (5 bases). Germline-derived CDR1 and CDR2 are LNHNV and YYDKDF (reference sequence). Trimming pared 5 bases from V and 6 bases from J, leaving 13 bases between. This CDR3 has 13 amino acids. The DNA for the CDR3 is TGTGCCACCAGCCGAGGGTCAGGGCCTGAAGCTTTCTTT. This gives the protein CATSRGSGPEAFF.

This chain uses TRBV6-6 with TRBJ2-2, with TRBD1 matching over 8 bases. This CDR3 comprises 15 residues. Losses at the gene ends were 6 bases for V and 8 bases for J; bases not matched to a gene: 11. Germline CDR1 is MNHNY and CDR2 is SVGAGI (reference sequence). CDR3 loop: CASSPKTGDSGELFF. CDR3 DNA: TGTGCCAGCAGCCCCAAGACAGGGGATTCGGGGGAGCTGTTTTTT.

The CDR3 sequence: CASSLAERGEAFF. For the CDR3, the DNA is TGCGCCAGCAGCTTGGCCGAGAGGGGGGAAGCTTTCTTT. The chain has TRBV5-1 and TRBJ1-1; D possibly corresponds to TRBD1 (6 bases). The length of the CDR3 is 13 residues. Germline values: CDR1 SGHRS, CDR2 YFSETQ. V gave up 0 bases and J gave up 8 bases, with 11 bases separating them.

V is TRBV11-2 and J is TRBJ2-3, with D perhaps matching TRBD2 (5 bases). V dropped 2 bases and J dropped 10 bases, with 19 bases sitting between them. The CDR3 consists of 15 residues. From germline, CDR1 is SGHAT and CDR2 FQNNGV. The CDR3, as DNA: TGTGCCAGCAGCTTAATGTTAGGACTCTCCAATTCGCAGTATTTT. It translates to CASSLMLGLSNSQYF.

V is TRBV6-5 and J is TRBJ1-1; the match to TRBD1 covers 7 bases. This CDR3 region has 13 residues. The V segment lost 7 bases and the J segment 7 bases; nucleotides outside the gene matches: 9. Germline-derived CDR1 and CDR2 are MNHEY and SVGAGI. The CDR3 nucleotides read TGTGCCAGCACACACGGCAACAGGGGTGAAGCTTTCTTT. Its translation is CASTHGNRGEAFF.

The V gene is TRBV29-1, the J gene TRBJ2-3; 9 bases align to TRBD1. CDR1 and CDR2 from the germline V gene are SQVTM and ANQGSEA. The trim removed 6 bases at V and 4 bases at J, leaving 2 bases unmatched. The CDR3 is 12 residues long. CDR3 in amino acids: CSVRTGADTQYF. For the CDR3, the DNA is TGCAGCGTGCGGACAGGGGCAGATACGCAGTATTTT.